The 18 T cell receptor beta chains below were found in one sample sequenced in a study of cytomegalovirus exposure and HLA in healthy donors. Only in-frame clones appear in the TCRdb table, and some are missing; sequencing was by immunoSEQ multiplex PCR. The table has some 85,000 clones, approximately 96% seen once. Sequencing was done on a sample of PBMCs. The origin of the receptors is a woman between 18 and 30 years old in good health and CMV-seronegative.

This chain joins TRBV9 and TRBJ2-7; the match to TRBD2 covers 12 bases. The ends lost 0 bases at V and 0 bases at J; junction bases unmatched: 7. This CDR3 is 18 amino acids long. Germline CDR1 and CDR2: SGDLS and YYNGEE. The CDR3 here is CASSVAGSGLAGSYEQYF. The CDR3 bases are TGTGCCAGCAGCGTAGCGGGATCGGGACTAGCGGGCTCCTACGAGCAGTACTTC.

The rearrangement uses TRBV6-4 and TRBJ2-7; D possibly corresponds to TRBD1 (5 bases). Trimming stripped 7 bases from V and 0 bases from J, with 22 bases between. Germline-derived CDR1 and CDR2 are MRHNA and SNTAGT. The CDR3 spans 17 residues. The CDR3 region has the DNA TGTGCCAGCAAACCAGGGTTACATCCAATCTTCTCCTACGAGCAGTACTTC. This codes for CASKPGLHPIFSYEQYF.

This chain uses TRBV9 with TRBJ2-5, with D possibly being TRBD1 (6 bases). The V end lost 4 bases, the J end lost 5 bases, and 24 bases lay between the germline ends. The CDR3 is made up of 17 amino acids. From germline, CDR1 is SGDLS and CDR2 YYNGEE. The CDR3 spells CASSPPEDSPSLETQYF. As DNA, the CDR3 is TGTGCCAGCAGCCCGCCCGAGGACAGCCCTTCCTTGGAGACCCAGTACTTC.

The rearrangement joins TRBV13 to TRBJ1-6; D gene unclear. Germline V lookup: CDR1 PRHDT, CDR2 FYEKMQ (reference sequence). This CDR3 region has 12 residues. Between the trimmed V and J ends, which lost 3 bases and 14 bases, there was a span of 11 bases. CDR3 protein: CASSFTDSALHF. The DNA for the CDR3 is TGTGCCAGCAGCTTCACAGATTCTGCCCTCCACTTT.

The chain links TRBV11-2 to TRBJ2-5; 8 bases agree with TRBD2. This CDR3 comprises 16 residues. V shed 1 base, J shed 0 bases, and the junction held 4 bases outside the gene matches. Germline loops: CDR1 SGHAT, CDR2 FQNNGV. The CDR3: CASSLVSGSYQETQYF. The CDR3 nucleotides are TGTGCCAGCAGCTTAGTGAGCGGGAGTTACCAAGAGACCCAGTACTTC. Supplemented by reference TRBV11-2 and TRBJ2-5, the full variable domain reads EAGVAQSPRYKIIEKRQSVAFWCNPISGHATLYWYQQILGQGPKLLIQFQNNGVVDDSQLPKDRFSAERLKGVDSTLKIQPAKLEDSAVYLCASSLVSGSYQETQYFGPGTRLLVL.

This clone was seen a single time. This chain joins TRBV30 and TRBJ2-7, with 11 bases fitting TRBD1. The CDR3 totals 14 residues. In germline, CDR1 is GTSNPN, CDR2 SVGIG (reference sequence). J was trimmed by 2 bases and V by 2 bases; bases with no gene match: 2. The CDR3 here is CAWSPDRGPYEQYF. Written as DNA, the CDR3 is TGTGCCTGGAGTCCGGACAGGGGGCCCTACGAGCAGTACTTC.

CDR3 sequence reads: CASRQGRETQYF. CDR3 sequence (DNA): TGCGCCAGCAGGCAGGGCAGGGAGACCCAGTACTTC. The chain is built from TRBV10-2 and TRBJ2-5; D may be TRBD1 (5 bases). Germline-derived CDR1 and CDR2 are WSHSY and SAAADI. V lost 6 bases, J lost 5 bases, and 10 bases lay in between. This CDR3 is built from 12 residues.

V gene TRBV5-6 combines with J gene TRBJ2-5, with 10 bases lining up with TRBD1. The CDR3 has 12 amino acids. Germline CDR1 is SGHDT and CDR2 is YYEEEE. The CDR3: CGEGTGDGTQYF. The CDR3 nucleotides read TGTGGAGAAGGGACAGGGGATGGGACCCAGTACTTC.

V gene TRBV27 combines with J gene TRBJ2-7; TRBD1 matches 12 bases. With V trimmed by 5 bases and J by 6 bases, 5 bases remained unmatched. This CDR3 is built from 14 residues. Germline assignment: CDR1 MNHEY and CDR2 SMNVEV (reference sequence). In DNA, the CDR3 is TGTGCCAGCAGTCCCGGGACAGGGGGCGCCGAGCAGTACTTC. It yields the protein CASSPGTGGAEQYF.

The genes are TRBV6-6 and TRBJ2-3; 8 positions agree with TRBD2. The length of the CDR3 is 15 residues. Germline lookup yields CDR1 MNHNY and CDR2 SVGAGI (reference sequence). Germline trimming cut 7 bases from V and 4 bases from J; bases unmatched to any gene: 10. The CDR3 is CASNIAGSTADTQYF. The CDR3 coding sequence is TGTGCCAGCAACATAGCGGGATCGACGGCAGATACGCAGTATTTT.

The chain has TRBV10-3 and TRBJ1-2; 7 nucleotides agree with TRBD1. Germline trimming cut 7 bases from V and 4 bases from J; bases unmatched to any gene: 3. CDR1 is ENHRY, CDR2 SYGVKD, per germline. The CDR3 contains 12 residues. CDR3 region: CAITSGGYGYTF. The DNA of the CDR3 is TGTGCCATCACCTCAGGGGGCTATGGCTACACCTTC.

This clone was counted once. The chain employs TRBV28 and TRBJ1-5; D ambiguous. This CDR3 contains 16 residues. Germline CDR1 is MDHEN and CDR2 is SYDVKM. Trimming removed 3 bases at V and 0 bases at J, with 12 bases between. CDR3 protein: CASSFRGSYSNQPQHF. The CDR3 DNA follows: TGTGCCAGCAGTTTTAGAGGGAGTTATAGCAATCAGCCCCAGCATTTT.

The CDR3 sequence: CSVAGPAGQGNTGELFF. CDR3 sequence (DNA): TGCAGCGTTGCGGGCCCCGCGGGACAGGGAAACACCGGGGAGCTGTTTTTT. This chain joins TRBV29-1 and TRBJ2-2; 9 bases map to TRBD1. This CDR3 comprises 17 residues. The V segment lost 4 bases and the J segment 2 bases; nucleotides outside the gene matches: 11. Germline V lookup: CDR1 SQVTM, CDR2 ANQGSEA.

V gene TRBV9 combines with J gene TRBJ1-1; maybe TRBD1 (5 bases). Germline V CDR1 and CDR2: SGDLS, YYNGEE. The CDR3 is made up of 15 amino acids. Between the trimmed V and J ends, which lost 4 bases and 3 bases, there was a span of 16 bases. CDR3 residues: CASSPFVGGDTEAFF. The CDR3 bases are TGTGCCAGCAGCCCCTTTGTCGGGGGGGACACTGAAGCTTTCTTT.

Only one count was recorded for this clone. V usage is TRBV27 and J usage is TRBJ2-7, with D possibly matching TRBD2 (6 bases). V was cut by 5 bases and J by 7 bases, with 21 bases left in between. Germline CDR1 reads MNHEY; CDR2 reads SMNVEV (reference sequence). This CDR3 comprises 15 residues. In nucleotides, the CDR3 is TGTGCCAGCAGTGGCAACAGCCTTCCCGGGGGAGAGCAGTACTTC. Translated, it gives CASSGNSLPGGEQYF.

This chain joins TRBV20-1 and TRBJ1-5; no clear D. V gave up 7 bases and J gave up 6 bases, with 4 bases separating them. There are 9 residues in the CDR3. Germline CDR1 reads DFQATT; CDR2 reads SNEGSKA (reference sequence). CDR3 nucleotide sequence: TGCAGTGGAGGTCAGCCCCAGCATTTT. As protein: CSGGQPQHF.

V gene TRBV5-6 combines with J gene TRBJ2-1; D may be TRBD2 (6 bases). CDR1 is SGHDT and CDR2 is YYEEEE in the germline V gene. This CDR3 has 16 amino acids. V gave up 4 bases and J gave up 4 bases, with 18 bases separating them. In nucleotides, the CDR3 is TGTGCCAGCAGCCCTACCAGGGCTAGCGCGTACAATGAGCAGTTCTTC. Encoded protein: CASSPTRASAYNEQFF.

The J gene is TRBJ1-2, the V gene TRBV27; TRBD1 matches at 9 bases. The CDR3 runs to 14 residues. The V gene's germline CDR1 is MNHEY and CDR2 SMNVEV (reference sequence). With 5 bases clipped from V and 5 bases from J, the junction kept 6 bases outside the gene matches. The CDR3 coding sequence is TGTGCCAGCAGTCCCCGGGACAGGGTTTATGGCTACACCTTC. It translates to CASSPRDRVYGYTF.